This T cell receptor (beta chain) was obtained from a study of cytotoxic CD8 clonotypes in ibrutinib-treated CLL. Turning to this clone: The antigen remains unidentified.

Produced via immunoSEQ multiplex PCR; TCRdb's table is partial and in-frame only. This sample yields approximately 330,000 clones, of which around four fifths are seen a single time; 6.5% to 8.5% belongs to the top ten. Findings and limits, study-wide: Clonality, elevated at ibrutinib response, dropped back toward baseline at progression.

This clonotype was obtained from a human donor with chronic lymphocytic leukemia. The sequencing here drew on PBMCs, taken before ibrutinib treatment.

CDR3 sequence reads: CASSLMGNEQFF. The CDR3 region has the DNA TGTGCCAGCAGCTTAATGGGGAATGAGCAGTTCTTC. The rearrangement links TRBV7-2 to TRBJ2-1; no clear D. Germline V lookup: CDR1 SGHTA, CDR2 FQGNSA. This CDR3 is 12 amino acids long. The V end was cut by 2 bases, the J end by 7 bases, with 6 bases between.